The clone carrying this T cell receptor beta chain occurred a few times. The target antigen is unknown. The data stem from a study of T-cell memory formation after mild COVID-19. Whole-study findings and limits: Clones from the second wave (peaking day 37) had unconfirmed SARS-CoV-2 specificity.

Germline values: CDR1 MNHEY, CDR2 SVGEGT. There are 12 residues in the CDR3. The germline V and J ends were trimmed by 5 bases and 7 bases, with 11 bases remaining between them. TCRdb re-called the 5' RACE reads through MiXCR, storing one row per CDR3 protein. The sample lists approximately 340,000 distinct CDR3 sequences, over 10% occurring once. Sequenced: PBMCs or a T cell subset sorted from them (not recorded which). The chain links TRBV6-2 or TRBV6-3 to TRBJ1-1; D ambiguous. The sequence came from a man between 18 and 29 years old who had mild COVID-19 (a few samples of this study predate the infection). Cell type and time point are not known. The CDR3 sequence is CASSLSLREAFF. In DNA form, the CDR3 reads TGTGCCAGCAGTCTATCCCTCCGTGAAGCTTTCTTT.